This entry features one T cell receptor (beta chain) sequence. Germline assignment: CDR1 MNHNS and CDR2 SASEGT. The CDR3 loop spans 13 amino acids. V lost 5 bases, J lost 1 base, and 6 bases lay in between. Sequenced by immunoSEQ multiplex PCR; TCRdb stores in-frame clones only, minus some. This table has around 30,000 clones, around nine tenths appearing once. The source of the sample is a study of neoadjuvant anti-PD-1 for oral cavity cancer. Stage II-IVA oral cavity squamous cell carcinoma was new and untreated by systemic or radiation therapy. PBMCs were not maintained or expanded in culture before analysis.

This TCR derives from a person between 35 and 79 years old with oral cavity squamous cell carcinoma. The chain uses TRBV6-1 and TRBJ1-5; no reliable D call. This material consisted of PBMCs, taken before nivolumab (anti-PD-1) treatment. The CDR3 sequence: CASSPLSNQPQHF. The CDR3, as DNA: TGTGCCAGCAGTCCCTTAAGCAATCAGCCCCAGCATTTT.